Following are 22 T cell receptor beta chains from one sample sequenced in a study of cytotoxic CD8 clonotypes in ibrutinib-treated CLL. TCRdb keeps only in-frame clones here, not all; method: immunoSEQ multiplex PCR. Among over 150,000 clones listed, over 60% were seen once. This sample comprised PBMCs, obtained after 24 months of ibrutinib treatment. Source of these receptors: a human donor with chronic lymphocytic leukemia.

The chain combines TRBV28 with TRBJ2-7; possible D gene TRBD1, 5 bases. Germline lookup yields CDR1 MDHEN and CDR2 SYDVKM. Trimming pared 5 bases from V and 1 base from J, leaving 12 bases between. CDR3 length: 14 residues. The CDR3 region is CASSPETESYEQYF. CDR3 in DNA: TGTGCCAGCAGTCCCGAGACAGAATCCTACGAGCAGTACTTC.

The V gene is TRBV10-1, the J gene TRBJ2-1, with 11 bases matching TRBD2. Germline lookup yields CDR1 WNHNN and CDR2 SYGVQD (reference sequence). The CDR3 spans 16 residues. Trimming cost V 3 bases and J 4 bases; bases outside gene matches: 5. The CDR3: CASSELAGALYNEQFF. In DNA form, the CDR3 reads TGCGCCAGCAGTGAACTAGCGGGAGCCTTATACAATGAGCAGTTCTTC.

CDR3: CASSKQRQSKQETQYF. The CDR3 DNA follows: TGTGCCAGCAGTAAGCAGCGACAGAGTAAACAAGAGACCCAGTACTTC. The V call is TRBV6-6, the J call TRBJ2-5; tentative D call: TRBD1 (5 bases). From germline, CDR1 is MNHNY and CDR2 SVGAGI (reference sequence). V was trimmed by 5 bases and J by 2 bases, leaving 18 bases between them. This CDR3 is built from 16 residues.

The rearrangement links TRBV7-6 to TRBJ2-1; TRBD2 aligns across 11 bases. Germline trimming cut 3 bases from V and 5 bases from J; bases unmatched to any gene: 3. Germline V CDR1 and CDR2: SGHVS, FNYEAQ. CDR3 size: 15 residues. CDR3 nucleotides: TGTGCCAGCAGCTTGTTGGGACTAGCGGACAATGAGCAGTTCTTC. Amino acids: CASSLLGLADNEQFF.

The chain combines TRBV7-6 with TRBJ2-5; 7 bases match TRBD2. Germline V CDR1 and CDR2: SGHVS, FNYEAQ. The CDR3 consists of 14 residues. The V and J ends lost 1 base and 5 bases, in that order; junction bases with no gene match: 4. This CDR3 reads CASSLGGRPETQYF. The CDR3 DNA follows: TGTGCCAGCAGCTTAGGCGGGAGACCTGAGACCCAGTACTTC.

The chain is built from TRBV28 and TRBJ1-1, with D possibly being TRBD1 (5 bases). The length of the CDR3 is 13 residues. Trimming pared 6 bases from V and 7 bases from J, leaving 15 bases between. In germline, CDR1 is MDHEN, CDR2 SYDVKM. CDR3 loop: CASRLGGFVEAFF. CDR3 nucleotides: TGTGCCAGCAGGCTGGGGGGATTTGTTGAAGCTTTCTTT.

The rearrangement links TRBV7-6 to TRBJ1-3; D call uncertain. Deletions cut 4 bases from V and 3 bases from J, with 10 bases between. Per the germline V gene, CDR1 is SGHVS and CDR2 is FNYEAQ. CDR3 length: 14 residues. CDR3 sequence (DNA): TGTGCCAGCAGCTCGCGGGCCGGTGGAAACACCATATATTTT. It specifies CASSSRAGGNTIYF.

This clone was detected only a few times. The V and J genes are TRBV5-1 and TRBJ2-3; maybe TRBD2 (6 bases). Germline loops: CDR1 SGHRS, CDR2 YFSETQ. The length of the CDR3 is 16 residues. V lost 0 bases to trimming and J lost 0 bases, with 11 bases between them. CDR3 DNA sequence: TGCGCCAGCAGCTTGGTGCTAGCGACTAGCACAGATACGCAGTATTTT. Translated: CASSLVLATSTDTQYF.

The rearrangement links TRBV15 to TRBJ2-7; TRBD2 aligns across 7 bases. This CDR3 is 13 amino acids long. With 3 bases clipped from V and 5 bases from J, the junction kept 4 bases outside the gene matches. The germline CDR1 and CDR2 sequences are LNHNV and YYDKDF (reference sequence). CDR3 sequence: CATSRDGLDEQYF. DNA of the CDR3: TGTGCCACCAGCAGGGACGGACTAGACGAGCAGTACTTC.

This chain links TRBV18 with TRBJ2-7, with D possibly TRBD1 on 5 matching bases. V gave up 3 bases and J gave up 6 bases, with 12 bases separating them. Germline CDR1 and CDR2: KGHSH and LQKENI. The CDR3 sequence is 13 residues long. The CDR3, as DNA: TGTGCCAGCTCACCCGACAGCCTTCTCGAGCAGTACTTC. It yields the protein CASSPDSLLEQYF.

This clone appeared a few times. V usage is TRBV14 and J usage is TRBJ2-7; D is unclear. Germline V gene lookup returns CDR1 SGHDN and CDR2 FVKESK. The V end lost 1 base, the J end lost 4 bases, and 5 bases lay between the germline ends. The CDR3 has 12 residues. The CDR3: CASSQVWYEQYF. CDR3 DNA: TGTGCCAGCAGCCAAGTTTGGTACGAGCAGTACTTC. The full variable domain, with the rest looked up from reference TRBV14 and TRBJ2-7, is EAGVTQFPSHSVIEKGQTVTLRCDPISGHDNLYWYRRVMGKEIKFLLHFVKESKQDESGMPNNRFLAERTGGTYSTLKVQPAELEDSGVYFCASSQVWYEQYFGPGTRLTVT.

This rearrangement joins TRBV4-1 to TRBJ2-5; 8 bases align to TRBD2. Germline V gene data show CDR1 as MGHRA and CDR2 as YSYEKL. J gave up 3 bases and V 2 bases, and 2 bases lay outside the gene matches. The CDR3 is 14 residues long. The CDR3 is CASSQTSGKETQYF. DNA of the CDR3: TGCGCCAGCAGCCAAACTAGCGGAAAAGAGACCCAGTACTTC.

The chain carries TRBV27 and TRBJ1-2; the D is unclear. Trimming shortened V by 5 bases and J by 4 bases, and 17 bases separated the two germline ends. The germline V gene encodes CDR1 MNHEY and CDR2 SMNVEV (reference sequence). The CDR3 spans 15 residues. The CDR3 here is CASSGFAGAFYGYTF. CDR3 DNA: TGTGCCAGCAGTGGGTTCGCAGGAGCCTTCTATGGCTACACCTTC.

The V and J genes are TRBV7-9 and TRBJ1-3; D remains ambiguous. Germline-derived CDR1 and CDR2 are SEHNR and FQNEAQ (reference sequence). The CDR3 spans 14 residues. The germline V and J ends were trimmed by 5 bases and 4 bases, with 12 bases remaining between them. CDR3 in DNA: TGTGCCAGCAGCCCGACGTCGGCAGGAAACACCATATATTTT. Residues: CASSPTSAGNTIYF.

The J gene is TRBJ2-6, the V gene TRBV6-5; TRBD2 is a possible D gene (5 bases). The CDR3 sequence is 13 residues long. Germline CDR1 is MNHEY and CDR2 is SVGAGI. V was shortened by 8 bases and J by 0 bases, with 5 bases between the two germline ends. CDR3 sequence (DNA): TGTGCCAGCGGAGGCTCTGGGGCCAACGTCCTGACTTTC. This translates into CASGGSGANVLTF.

The rearrangement joins TRBV15 to TRBJ2-2; no reliable D call. The CDR3 sequence is 11 residues long. V was pared by 8 bases and J by 7 bases, with 8 bases between. Germline assignment: CDR1 LNHNV and CDR2 YYDKDF (reference sequence). In DNA form, the CDR3 reads TGTGCCACCGCCTGGGGCGGGGAGCTGTTTTTT. This sequence encodes CATAWGGELFF.

The sample holds a few counts of this clone. This rearrangement joins TRBV9 to TRBJ1-2; no firm D call. Trimming cost V 4 bases and J 4 bases, with 14 bases left between them. Germline values: CDR1 SGDLS, CDR2 YYNGEE. This CDR3 spans 14 amino acids. The CDR3: CASSNAFTTYGYTF. In DNA form, the CDR3 reads TGTGCCAGCAGCAATGCTTTCACCACCTATGGCTACACCTTC.

The rearrangement links TRBV28 to TRBJ1-2, with a weak D call TRBD1 (5 bases). The CDR3 is 15 residues long. Deletions cut 4 bases from V and 5 bases from J, with 17 bases between. From germline, CDR1 is MDHEN and CDR2 SYDVKM. CDR3 sequence reads: CASSSAGRLRYGYTF. In nucleotides, the CDR3 is TGTGCCAGCAGTTCCGCAGGGCGTCTTAGGTATGGCTACACCTTC.

The chain links TRBV28 to TRBJ2-5; TRBD1 might be the D (6 bases). Germline V CDR1 and CDR2: MDHEN, SYDVKM. This CDR3 comprises 17 residues. Between the trimmed V and J ends, which lost 6 bases and 4 bases, there was a span of 24 bases. As DNA, the CDR3 is TGTGCCAGCAGCCCTCCGACAGGTTCTGGGCATGGAGAGACCCAGTACTTC. It yields the protein CASSPPTGSGHGETQYF. Full variable domain (rest looked up from reference TRBV28 and TRBJ2-5): DVKVTQSSRYLVKRTGEKVFLECVQDMDHENMFWYRQDPGLGLRLIYFSYDVKMKEKGDIPEGYSVSREKKERFSLILESASTNQTSMYLCASSPPTGSGHGETQYFGPGTRLLVL.

This sequence joins TRBV30 and TRBJ1-1; D gene unclear. There are 12 residues in the CDR3. Germline-derived CDR1 and CDR2 are GTSNPN and SVGIG (reference sequence). Trimming left V 1 base short and J 4 bases short, with 7 bases between. The CDR3 DNA is TGTGCCTGGAGTGGAGCAGGCACTGAAGCTTTCTTT. Translating gives CAWSGAGTEAFF.

CDR3 loop: CASSLSTHRGDEQFF. CDR3 nucleotides: TGTGCCAGCAGTTTATCGACACACCGCGGGGATGAGCAGTTCTTC. The chain uses TRBV27 and TRBJ2-1, with a weak D call TRBD2 (6 bases). V lost 0 bases, J lost 8 bases, and 14 bases lay in between. Germline V gives CDR1 MNHEY, CDR2 SMNVEV (reference sequence). The CDR3 is 15 residues long.

This CDR3 is CASGVTSGGTGELFF. In DNA form, the CDR3 reads TGTGCTAGTGGTGTTACTAGCGGGGGCACCGGGGAGCTGTTTTTT. The genes are TRBV12-5 and TRBJ2-2; 11 bases fit TRBD2. V trimming: 5 bases; J trimming: 4 bases; junction bases outside the gene matches: 3. This CDR3 contains 15 residues. Germline V gene sequence: CDR1 LGHNT, CDR2 FRNRAP.